The 13 T cell receptor beta chains below were found in one sample sequenced in a study of blood T cell repertoires in COVID-19 (dated by TCRdb to 2018 to 2020). The library was generated by the immunoSEQ multiplex PCR assay. Here the immuneACCESS table is served through TCRdb, limited to in-frame sequences with V and J called. Missing clones are a known gap in these copies; in checked studies unresolved V genes cover under half, and the rest lacks a known reason. The sample table shows about 330,000 clones, and 88% are seen once. The ten largest clones take up 3.5% to 4.5% of the sample. Material for sequencing was peripheral blood. The receptor set was obtained from a woman in her forties or fifties with active or convalescent COVID-19.

This clone is a singleton in its sample. The chain has TRBV24-1 and TRBJ2-1; a possible D gene is TRBD2 (6 bases). This CDR3 has 13 residues. Germline CDR1 is KGHDR and CDR2 is SFDVKD. Trimming cost V 2 bases and J 7 bases, with 8 bases left between them. CDR3 DNA sequence: TGTGCCACCAGTGATTGGGAGGAAAATGAGCAGTTCTTC. This translates into CATSDWEENEQFF.

J is TRBJ1-2 and V is TRBV7-3; D remains ambiguous. This CDR3 has 14 amino acids. Trimming stripped 2 bases from V and 2 bases from J, with 9 bases between. Germline CDR1 is SGHTA and CDR2 is FQGTGA. This CDR3 is CASSLQTVNYGYTF. CDR3 in DNA: TGTGCCAGCAGCTTACAAACAGTAAACTATGGCTACACCTTC.

The chain couples TRBV30 to TRBJ1-5, with 7 bases that match TRBD1. J was trimmed by 8 bases and V by 0 bases; bases with no gene match: 7. Germline V lookup: CDR1 GTSNPN, CDR2 SVGIG (reference sequence). This CDR3 contains 14 residues. CDR3 DNA: TGTGCCTGGAGTGTTAGGGGGCCTCGGGAGCCCCAGCATTTT. It is translated as CAWSVRGPREPQHF.

This chain links TRBV30 with TRBJ2-7; no definite D call. This CDR3 comprises 14 residues. V was clipped by 2 bases and J by 2 bases, with 13 bases between them. The V gene's germline CDR1 is GTSNPN and CDR2 SVGIG (reference sequence). CDR3 nucleotide sequence: TGTGCCTGGAGTCCCCTCTCTGTAACCTACGAGCAGTACTTC. As protein: CAWSPLSVTYEQYF.

The rearrangement joins TRBV5-4 to TRBJ2-1, with a tentative D call TRBD2 (6 bases). Trimming shortened V by 0 bases and J by 4 bases, and 11 bases separated the two germline ends. CDR1 is SGHNT and CDR2 is YYREEE in the germline V gene (reference sequence). This CDR3 spans 15 amino acids. The CDR3 DNA is TGTGCCAGCAGCTTGGATCCGGGGACTTACAATGAGCAGTTCTTC. Translation: CASSLDPGTYNEQFF.

The V and J genes are TRBV2 and TRBJ1-1, with unresolved D. The V end lost 6 bases, the J end lost 1 base, and 12 bases lay between the germline ends. In germline, CDR1 is SNHLY, CDR2 FYNNEI. This CDR3 has 14 residues. This CDR3 reads CASRARVGNTEAFF. As DNA, the CDR3 is TGTGCCAGCAGAGCCCGGGTGGGGAACACTGAAGCTTTCTTT.

The V and J genes are TRBV10-3 and TRBJ1-1; 8 bases match TRBD1. Germline V gene lookup returns CDR1 ENHRY and CDR2 SYGVKD. The CDR3 sequence is 15 residues long. The V segment lost 3 bases and the J segment 3 bases; nucleotides outside the gene matches: 6. CDR3 sequence reads: CAISDRGRSDTEAFF. The CDR3 DNA sequence: TGTGCCATCAGTGACAGGGGGCGTTCGGACACTGAAGCTTTCTTT.

The rearrangement joins TRBV7-8 to TRBJ2-3; 12 bases align to TRBD1. The CDR3 has 12 residues. Per the germline V gene, CDR1 is SGHVS and CDR2 is FQNEAQ. Losses at the gene ends were 5 bases for V and 14 bases for J; bases not matched to a gene: 5. The CDR3 bases are TGTGCCAGCAGCCCGGGACAGGGGGCTGGGTATTTT. Its protein product is CASSPGQGAGYF.

DNA for the CDR3: TGTGCCAGCAGTTTTGCGTCGGATGAAAAACTGTTTTTT. This translates into CASSFASDEKLFF. The chain links TRBV28 to TRBJ1-4; D is ambiguous. With 3 bases removed from V and 6 bases from J, the gap between germline ends came to 8 bases. The CDR3 totals 13 residues. The germline CDR1 and CDR2 sequences are MDHEN and SYDVKM.

For the CDR3, the DNA is TGTGCCAGCAGTTCAGCAGGGGCAGGGAACACTGAAGCTTTCTTT. Translation: CASSSAGAGNTEAFF. The gene calls are TRBV27 and TRBJ1-1, with a tentative D call TRBD1 (6 bases). The germline V gene encodes CDR1 MNHEY and CDR2 SMNVEV (reference sequence). The CDR3 is 15 residues long. V gave up 4 bases and J gave up 1 base, with 13 bases separating them.

This sequence joins TRBV7-9 and TRBJ2-7; unclear D gene. Trimming removed 0 bases from V and 7 bases from J, with 7 bases in between. Germline V gene sequence: CDR1 SEHNR, CDR2 FQNEAQ (reference sequence). The CDR3 runs to 12 residues. CDR3 coding DNA: TGTGCCAGCAGCTTAGCTTCGAGTGAGCAGTACTTC. Encoded protein: CASSLASSEQYF.

This sequence joins TRBV7-3 and TRBJ2-1; TRBD2 might be the D (6 bases). Per the germline V gene, CDR1 is SGHTA and CDR2 is FQGTGA. V gave up 6 bases and J gave up 8 bases, with 11 bases separating them. CDR3 length: 12 residues. The CDR3 sequence: CASRTSVDEQFF. The CDR3 DNA reads as TGTGCCAGCAGGACTAGTGTGGATGAGCAGTTCTTC.

V and J are TRBV21-1 and TRBJ1-1; the table names TRBD1, a call not compared with the DNA. TRBV21-1 is labeled a pseudogene. The CDR3 covers 14 residues. The CDR3 DNA is TGTGCCAGCAGCAGGCAGAACATGAACACTGAAGCTTTCTTT. This codes for CASSRQNMNTEAFF.